The 18 T cell receptor beta chains below were found in one sample sequenced in a study of T cells in women clearing cervical HPV infection. The method was immunoSEQ multiplex PCR; TCRdb's version includes in-frame clones alone and lacks a portion of them. This sample contains under 50,000 clones. Sequenced input: blood buffy coat. The receptor set was obtained from a woman between 18 and 69 years old with a cervical HPV16 infection that either progressed to CIN3+ or cleared (not recorded which).

As concerns this clone: The read ends 3 residues shy of where the CDR3 ends; the end is completed using the germline J gene. This chain joins TRBV2 and TRBJ2-1, with TRBD2 matching over 13 bases. Germline V gene data show CDR1 as SNHLY and CDR2 as FYNNEI. The ends lost 6 bases at V and 8 bases at J; junction bases unmatched: 7. This CDR3 is 15 amino acids long. The CDR3 loop is CASREGLAGTYEQFF. The part of the CDR3 DNA that was read is TGTGCCAGCAGGGAGGGACTAGCGGGAACCTATGAG.

A note on this clone: The CDR3 extends 3 residues past the end of the read, so its final part is completed from the germline J gene. The chain carries TRBV20-1 and TRBJ2-3; 12 bases are a match to TRBD2. The germline gives CDR1 DFQATT, CDR2 SNEGSKA (reference sequence). This CDR3 is 17 amino acids long. J gave up 0 bases and V 2 bases, and 6 bases lay outside the gene matches. CDR3 DNA, as far as it was read: TGCAGTGCTAGAAGGACTAGCGGGGTCCATAGCACAGATACG. Amino acids: CSARRTSGVHSTDT. In full, the CDR3 reads CSARRTSGVHSTDTQYF.

In the case of this clone: With the read ending 3 residues before the CDR3 end, the germline J gene is used to fill in that end. The chain combines TRBV11-2 with TRBJ2-3; D remains unclear. In germline, CDR1 is SGHAT, CDR2 FQNNGV. V was pared by 1 base and J by 5 bases, with 4 bases between. The CDR3 extends over 12 amino acids. This chain's CDR3 is CASSLGGDTQYF. The CDR3 DNA, read in part, is TGTGCCAGCAGCTTAGGAGGAGATACG.

With regard to this clone: The read is 3 residues too short to cover the CDR3 end, so that end is filled in from the germline J gene. The J gene is TRBJ2-3, the V gene TRBV5-1; 8 positions agree with TRBD1. The germline V gene encodes CDR1 SGHRS and CDR2 YFSETQ. There are 16 residues in the CDR3. CDR3 bases read: TGCGCCAGCAGCCCGACAGGGACAGGTAGCAATCAGCCG. This translates into CASSPTGTGSNQP. The whole CDR3 sequence is CASSPTGTGSNQPQYF.

The CDR3 protein is CASTSGGSEKLFF. CDR3 bases read: TGCGCCAGCACATCGGGGGGGAGTGAAAAA. The chain links TRBV10-1 to TRBJ1-4; maybe TRBD1 (5 bases). Sequencing ends 3 residues short of the CDR3 end; the germline J gene provides the rest. This CDR3 is 13 amino acids long. CDR1 and CDR2 (germline): WNHNN, SYGVQD (reference sequence). V was pared by 7 bases and J by 7 bases, with 13 bases between.

CDR3 residues: CASSTGTLGNQPQYF. The sequenced part of the CDR3 DNA is TGTGCCAGTAGCACAGGGACCTTGGGCAATCAGCCG. The chain is built from TRBV19 and TRBJ2-3, with a tentative D call TRBD1 (6 bases). Sequencing ends 3 residues short of the CDR3 end; the germline J gene provides the rest. There are 15 residues in the CDR3. Germline CDR1 is LNHDA and CDR2 is SQIVND (reference sequence).

Of note for this clone: Read data end 3 residues before the CDR3 end; the end is taken from the germline J gene. This chain connects TRBV30 to TRBJ2-5; tentatively, D is TRBD1 (6 bases). Looked up from germline, CDR1 is GTSNPN and CDR2 is SVGIG (reference sequence). The CDR3 consists of 13 residues. Trimming left V 0 bases short and J 4 bases short, with 9 bases between. CDR3 in amino acids: CAWSVKGGETQYF. The covered CDR3 bases are TGTGCCTGGAGTGTAAAAGGGGGAGAGACC.

Note on this clone: The read comes to an end 3 residues before the CDR3 does, leaving the germline J gene to fill in the end. The chain recombines TRBV5-1 with TRBJ2-7; 9 bases are a match to TRBD1. This CDR3 comprises 15 residues. J gave up 4 bases and V 0 bases, and 5 bases lay outside the gene matches. Germline V gene sequence: CDR1 SGHRS, CDR2 YFSETQ. The sequenced part of the CDR3 DNA is TGCGCCAGCAGCTTGGATCCGGGACAGGGTTACGAG. Its translation is CASSLDPGQGYE. The whole CDR3 protein is CASSLDPGQGYEQYF.

As for this clone: The read ends 3 residues before the CDR3 terminus; that terminus is restored from the germline J gene. The chain links TRBV7-9 to TRBJ1-2, with TRBD1 as a possible D gene (5 bases). CDR3 length: 14 amino acids. The germline V gene has CDR1 SEHNR and CDR2 FQNEAQ (reference sequence). Incomplete CDR3 DNA: TGTGCCAGCAGCTGGGGGACTAGCGGGAATGAC. Its translation is CASSWGTSGND. The whole CDR3 region reads CASSWGTSGNDYTF.

Details on this clone: The CDR3 is cut off 3 residues early in the read; its end comes from the germline J gene. V gene TRBV18 combines with J gene TRBJ1-2; a possible D gene is TRBD1 (5 bases). The CDR3 covers 13 residues. Germline V lookup: CDR1 KGHSH, CDR2 LQKENI. Partial CDR3 DNA: TGTGCCAGCTCACCGGCGATCAGGGATAAC. Amino acid sequence: CASSPAIRDN. The full CDR3 reads CASSPAIRDNYTF.

As for this clone: The read ends 3 residues before the CDR3 terminus; that terminus is restored from the germline J gene. The gene calls are TRBV6-2 or TRBV6-3 and TRBJ2-7; D perhaps matches TRBD1 (6 bases). Trimming took 6 bases from V and 2 from J, leaving 14 bases between them. The CDR3 runs to 14 residues. Looked up from germline, CDR1 is MNHEY and CDR2 is SVGEGT. Incomplete CDR3 DNA: TGTGCCAGCAGGGACCAGGACAGACCCTACGAG. It translates to CASRDQDRPYE. Given in full, the CDR3 is CASRDQDRPYEQYF.

Turning to this clone: The read comes to an end 3 residues before the CDR3 does, leaving the germline J gene to fill in the end. This chain uses TRBV15 with TRBJ2-5, with no clear D. Trimming removed 0 bases at V and 4 bases at J, with 9 bases between. Germline values: CDR1 LNHNV, CDR2 YYDKDF (reference sequence). This CDR3 is 14 amino acids long. Incomplete CDR3 DNA: TGTGCCACCAGCAGAGATCGGTATAGAGAGACC. Protein: CATSRDRYRET. The complete CDR3 reads CATSRDRYRETQYF.

Concerning this clone itself: The read ends 3 residues before the CDR3 terminus; that terminus is restored from the germline J gene. V and J are TRBV5-1 and TRBJ2-4; TRBD1 matches 7 bases. This CDR3 spans 14 amino acids. Germline V gene data show CDR1 as SGHRS and CDR2 as YFSETQ. CDR3 bases read: TGCGCCAGCAGCTTCAACCGGGACAGTTTGAAT. Its protein product is CASSFNRDSLN. The entire CDR3 sequence reads CASSFNRDSLNQYF.

To note about this clone: The read is 3 residues too short to cover the CDR3 end, so that end is filled in from the germline J gene. V usage is TRBV6-1 and J usage is TRBJ1-1, with no clear D. The germline CDR1 and CDR2 sequences are MNHNS and SASEGT. Trimming pared 0 bases from V and 0 bases from J, leaving 8 bases between. This CDR3 has 15 amino acids. The CDR3 is CASSEAAGMNTEAFF. The covered CDR3 bases are TGTGCCAGCAGTGAAGCCGCGGGCATGAACACTGAA.

As regards this clone: The CDR3 goes on 3 residues after the read ends, and that part is filled in from the germline J gene. This same CDR3 is encoded by further DNA sequences in the sample. This rearrangement joins TRBV19 to TRBJ2-2, with a weak D call TRBD2 (6 bases). Germline V lookup: CDR1 LNHDA, CDR2 SQIVND (reference sequence). The CDR3 spans 15 residues. This CDR3 is CASSIRGTGANVLFF. The CDR3 DNA, read in part, is TGTGCCAGTAGTATACGAGGGACTGGGGCCAACGTG.

Concerning this clone itself: Read sequence stops 3 residues before the CDR3 end, and the germline J gene provides the missing end. This chain connects TRBV20-1 to TRBJ2-7; 7 positions match TRBD2. The trim removed 6 bases at V and 6 bases at J, leaving 14 bases unmatched. This CDR3 has 14 residues. Germline V CDR1 and CDR2: DFQATT, SNEGSKA (reference sequence). This chain's CDR3 is CSASPEAGVGEQYF. The CDR3 bases that were read are TGCAGTGCCTCCCCTGAGGCGGGAGTAGGCGAG.

Notes on this clone: The read ends 3 residues before the CDR3 terminus; that terminus is restored from the germline J gene. The rearrangement uses TRBV20-1 and TRBJ2-5; the D gene is possibly TRBD1 (7 bases). Germline V lookup: CDR1 DFQATT, CDR2 SNEGSKA (reference sequence). CDR3 length: 16 residues. Trimming removed 4 bases from V and 1 base from J, with 19 bases in between. The CDR3 here is CSAKEGWDSLQETQYF. CDR3 DNA (partial): TGCAGTGCTAAGGAGGGTTGGGACAGTCTCCAAGAGACC.

As for this clone: The CDR3 end lies 3 residues beyond the end of the read and is filled in from the germline J gene. This rearrangement joins TRBV20-1 to TRBJ1-4, with 11 bases fitting TRBD1. The CDR3 runs 16 residues. CDR1 is DFQATT and CDR2 is SNEGSKA in the germline V gene (reference sequence). V dropped 6 bases and J dropped 8; count of bases not matched to a gene: 14. The sequenced CDR3 bases are TGCAGTGCACCGGGACAGGGGGATTTTTATGGGGAAAAA. Translated: CSAPGQGDFYGEK. The whole CDR3 region reads CSAPGQGDFYGEKLFF.